This T cell receptor (beta chain) was identified during a study of neurological immune-mediated disorders. Synthesis of cDNA was performed by 5'RACE using 10-nucleotide random UMIs. Each CDR3 protein gets one entry after TCRdb re-called the 5' RACE reads with MiXCR. Of about 60,000 distinct CDR3 sequences detected, roughly 3.5% appear once; the ten largest clones hold roughly 1.5%. Study findings and constraints: Clinical and MRI features did not associate with the cluster found in multiple sclerosis patients. A possible signature was seen in one related-CDR3 cluster, into which phylogenetic grouping placed the repertoires of 18 of 34 multiple sclerosis patients.

This clonotype was seen ten or more times. Its antigen is as yet unknown. V trimming: 2 bases; J trimming: 4 bases; junction bases outside the gene matches: 1. The CDR3 runs to 13 residues. Germline values: CDR1 SGHRS, CDR2 YFSETQ. The sample comprised PBMCs. The TCR sequence derives from a man aged 30-40 years with multiple sclerosis. This chain joins TRBV5-1 and TRBJ1-1; 8 bases are a match to TRBD1. The CDR3 bases are TGCGCCAGCAGCTTACAGGGGGGCACTGAAGCTTTCTTT. Amino acids: CASSLQGGTEAFF.